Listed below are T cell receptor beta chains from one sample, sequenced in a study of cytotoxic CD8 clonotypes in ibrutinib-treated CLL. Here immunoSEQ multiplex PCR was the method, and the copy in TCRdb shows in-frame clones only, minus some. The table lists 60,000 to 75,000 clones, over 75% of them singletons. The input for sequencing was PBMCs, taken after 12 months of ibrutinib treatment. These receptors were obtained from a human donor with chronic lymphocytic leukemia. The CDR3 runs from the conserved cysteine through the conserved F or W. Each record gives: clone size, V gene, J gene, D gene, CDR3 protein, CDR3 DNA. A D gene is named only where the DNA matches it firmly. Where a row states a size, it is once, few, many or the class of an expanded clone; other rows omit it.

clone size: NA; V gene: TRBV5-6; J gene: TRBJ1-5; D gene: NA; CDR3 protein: CASSLVPGPNQPQHF; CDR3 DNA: TGTGCCAGCAGCTTGGTTCCAGGGCCCAATCAGCCCCAGCATTTT
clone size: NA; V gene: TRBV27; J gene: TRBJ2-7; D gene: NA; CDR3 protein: CASSLSEGHYEQYF; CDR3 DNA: TGTGCCAGCAGTTTATCTGAGGGGCACTACGAGCAGTACTTC
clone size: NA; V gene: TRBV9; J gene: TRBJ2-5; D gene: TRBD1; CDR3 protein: CASSVGDRVETQYF; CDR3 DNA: TGTGCCAGCAGCGTAGGAGACAGGGTAGAGACCCAGTACTTC
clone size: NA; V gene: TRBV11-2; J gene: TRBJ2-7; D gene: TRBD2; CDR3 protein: CASSISAGAKAYEQYF; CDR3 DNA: TGTGCCAGCAGTATATCAGCGGGAGCCAAAGCCTACGAGCAGTACTTC
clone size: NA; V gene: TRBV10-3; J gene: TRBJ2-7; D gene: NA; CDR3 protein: CAISESMGLSYEQYF; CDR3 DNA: TGTGCCATCAGTGAGTCTATGGGTTTAAGCTACGAGCAGTACTTC
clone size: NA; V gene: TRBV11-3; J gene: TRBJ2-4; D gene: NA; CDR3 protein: CASSLNRGLAKNIQYF; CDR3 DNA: TGTGCCAGCAGCTTGAATCGGGGGTTAGCCAAAAACATTCAGTACTTC
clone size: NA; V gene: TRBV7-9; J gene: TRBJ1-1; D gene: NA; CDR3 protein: CASSLRSGYTEAFF; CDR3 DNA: TGTGCCAGCAGCTTAAGGTCCGGATACACTGAAGCTTTCTTT
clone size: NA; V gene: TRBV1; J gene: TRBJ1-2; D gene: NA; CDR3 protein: CTSSLIGFEDYGYTF; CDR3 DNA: TGCACCAGCAGCCTGATAGGGTTCGAGGACTATGGCTACACCTTC
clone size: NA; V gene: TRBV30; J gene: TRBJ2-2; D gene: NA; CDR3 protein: CAWGQGRRLFF; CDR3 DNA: TGTGCCTGGGGTCAAGGAAGACGGCTGTTTTTT
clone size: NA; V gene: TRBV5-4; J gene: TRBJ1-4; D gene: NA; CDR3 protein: CASSGYGGSEKLFF; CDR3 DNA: TGTGCCAGCAGCGGCTACGGGGGTAGTGAAAAACTGTTTTTT
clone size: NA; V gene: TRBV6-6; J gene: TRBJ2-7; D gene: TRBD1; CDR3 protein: CASTERTGASYEQYF; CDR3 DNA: TGTGCCAGCACCGAAAGAACAGGGGCCTCCTACGAGCAGTACTTC
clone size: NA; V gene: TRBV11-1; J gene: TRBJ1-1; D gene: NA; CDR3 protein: CASSLGAGDGAITNTEAFF; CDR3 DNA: TGTGCCAGCAGCTTAGGAGCCGGGGATGGCGCGATCACGAACACTGAAGCTTTCTTT
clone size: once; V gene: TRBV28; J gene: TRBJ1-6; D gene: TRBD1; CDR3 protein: CASSSGQGSAYNSPLHF; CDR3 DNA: TGTGCCAGCAGTTCTGGACAGGGCAGCGCCTATAATTCACCCCTCCACTTT
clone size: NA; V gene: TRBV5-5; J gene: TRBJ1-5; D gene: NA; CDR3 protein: CASSYQGFSNQPQHF; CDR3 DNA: TGTGCCAGCAGCTATCAGGGGTTTAGCAATCAGCCCCAGCATTTT
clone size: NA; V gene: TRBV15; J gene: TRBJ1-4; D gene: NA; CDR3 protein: CATSRVPSEKLFF; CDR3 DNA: TGTGCCACCAGCAGAGTGCCGAGTGAAAAACTGTTTTTT
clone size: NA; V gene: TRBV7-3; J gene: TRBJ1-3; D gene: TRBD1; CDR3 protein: CASSLGQGAGNTIYF; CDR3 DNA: TGTGCCAGCAGCCTGGGACAGGGGGCTGGAAACACCATATATTTT
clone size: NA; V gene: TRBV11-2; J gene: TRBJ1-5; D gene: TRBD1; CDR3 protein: CASSLWRGTGVKPQHF; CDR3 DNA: TGTGCCAGCAGCCTATGGCGTGGGACAGGAGTTAAGCCCCAGCATTTT
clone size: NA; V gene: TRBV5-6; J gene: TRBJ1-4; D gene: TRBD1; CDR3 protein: CASSLAQGNEKLFF; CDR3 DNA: TGTGCCAGCAGCTTGGCACAGGGGAATGAAAAACTGTTTTTT
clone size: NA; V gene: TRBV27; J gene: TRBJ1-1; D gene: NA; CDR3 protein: CASSLLRGNTEAFF; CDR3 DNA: TGTGCCAGCAGTTTATTGCGCGGAAACACTGAAGCTTTCTTT
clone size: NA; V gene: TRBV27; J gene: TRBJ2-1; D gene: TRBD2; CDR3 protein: CASSLAGYLEQFF; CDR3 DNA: TGTGCCAGCAGCCTAGCGGGATACCTTGAGCAGTTCTTC
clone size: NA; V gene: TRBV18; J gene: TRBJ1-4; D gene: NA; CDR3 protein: CASSPGTPYEKLFF; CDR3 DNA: TGTGCCAGCTCACCCGGGACACCTTATGAAAAACTGTTTTTT
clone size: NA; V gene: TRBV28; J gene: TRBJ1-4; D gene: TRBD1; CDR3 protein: CASIALNTGTGLEKLFF; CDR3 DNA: TGTGCCAGCATTGCGCTAAACACCGGGACAGGTCTTGAAAAACTGTTTTTT
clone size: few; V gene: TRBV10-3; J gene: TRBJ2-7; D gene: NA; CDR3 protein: CAISEVARSYEQYF; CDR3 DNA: TGTGCCATCAGTGAGGTAGCGCGCTCCTACGAGCAGTACTTC
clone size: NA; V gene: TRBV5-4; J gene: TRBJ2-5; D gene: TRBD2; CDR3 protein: CASSLVAGEETQYF; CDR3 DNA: TGTGCCAGCAGCTTGGTTGCGGGAGAAGAGACCCAGTACTTC
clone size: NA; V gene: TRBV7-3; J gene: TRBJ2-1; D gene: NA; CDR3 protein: CASSSTSSSYNEQFF; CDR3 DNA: TGTGCCAGCAGCTCGACTTCCAGCTCCTACAATGAGCAGTTCTTC
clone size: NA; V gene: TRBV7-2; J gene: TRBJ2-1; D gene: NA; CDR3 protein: CASSPDNEQFF; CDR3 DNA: TGTGCCAGCAGCCCCGACAATGAGCAGTTCTTC
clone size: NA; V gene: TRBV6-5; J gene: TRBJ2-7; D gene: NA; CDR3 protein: CASSSGRPYEQYF; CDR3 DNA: TGTGCCAGCAGCTCGGGACGACCCTACGAGCAGTACTTC
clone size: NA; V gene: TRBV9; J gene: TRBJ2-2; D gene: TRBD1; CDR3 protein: CASSAPGQGHTGELFF; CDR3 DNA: TGTGCCAGCAGCGCTCCGGGACAGGGACACACCGGGGAGCTGTTTTTT
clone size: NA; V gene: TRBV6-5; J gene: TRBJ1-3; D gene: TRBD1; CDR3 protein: CASTDDRGPGNTIYF; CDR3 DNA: TGTGCCAGCACCGATGACAGGGGACCTGGAAACACCATATATTTT
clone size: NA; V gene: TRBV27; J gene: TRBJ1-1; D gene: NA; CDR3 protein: CASRVSRQVRTEAFF; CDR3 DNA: TGTGCCAGCAGAGTAAGCCGTCAGGTTCGGACTGAAGCTTTCTTT
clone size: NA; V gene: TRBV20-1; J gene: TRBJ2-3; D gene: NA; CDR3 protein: CSARLQNTQYF; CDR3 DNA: TGCAGTGCCCGCCTCCAGAATACGCAGTATTTT
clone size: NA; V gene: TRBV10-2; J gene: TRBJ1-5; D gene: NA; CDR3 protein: CASSESGGHQPQHF; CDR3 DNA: TGCGCCAGCAGTGAGTCGGGAGGACATCAGCCCCAGCATTTT
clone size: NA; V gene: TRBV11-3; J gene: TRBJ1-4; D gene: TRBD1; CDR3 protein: CASSLRTGDNEKLFF; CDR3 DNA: TGTGCCAGCAGCCTCCGGACAGGAGATAATGAAAAACTGTTTTTT
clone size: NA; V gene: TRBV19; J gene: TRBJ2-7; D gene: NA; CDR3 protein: CASSIKAPEPYEQYF; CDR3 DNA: TGTGCCAGTAGTATTAAGGCGCCGGAACCTTACGAGCAGTACTTC
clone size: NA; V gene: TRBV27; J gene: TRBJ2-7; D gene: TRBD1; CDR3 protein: CASSSTGGYDAWYF; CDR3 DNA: TGTGCCAGCAGTTCCACAGGGGGTTATGACGCGTGGTACTTC
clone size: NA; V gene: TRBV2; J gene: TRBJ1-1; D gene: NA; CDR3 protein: CAIPPGGTEAFF; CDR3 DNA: TGTGCCATACCGCCGGGGGGCACTGAAGCTTTCTTT
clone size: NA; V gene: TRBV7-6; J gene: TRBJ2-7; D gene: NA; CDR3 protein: CASSPRPLPSTYEQYF; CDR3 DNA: TGTGCCAGCAGCCCCCGACCACTCCCCTCGACCTACGAGCAGTACTTC
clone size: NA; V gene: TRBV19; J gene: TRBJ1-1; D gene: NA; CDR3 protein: CASSVPGAPRNTEAFF; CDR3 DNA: TGTGCCAGTAGTGTCCCCGGGGCACCCCGGAACACTGAAGCTTTCTTT
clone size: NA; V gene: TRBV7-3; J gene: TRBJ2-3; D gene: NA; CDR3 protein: CASSLTGSSTDTQYF; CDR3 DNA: TGTGCCAGCAGCTTAACAGGGAGTAGCACAGATACGCAGTATTTT
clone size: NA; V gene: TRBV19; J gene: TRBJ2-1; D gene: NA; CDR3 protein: CAIGRSGVSNEQFF; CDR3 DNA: TGTGCCATAGGGAGGTCCGGGGTTTCCAATGAGCAGTTCTTC
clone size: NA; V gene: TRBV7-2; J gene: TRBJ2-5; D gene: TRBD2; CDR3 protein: CASSLRTSGKETQYF; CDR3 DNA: TGTGCCAGCAGCTTAAGAACTAGCGGAAAAGAGACCCAGTACTTC
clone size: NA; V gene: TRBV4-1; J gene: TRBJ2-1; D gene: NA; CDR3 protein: CASSRGTVVRDNEQFF; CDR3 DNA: TGCGCCAGCAGCCGCGGGACAGTTGTAAGGGACAATGAGCAGTTCTTC
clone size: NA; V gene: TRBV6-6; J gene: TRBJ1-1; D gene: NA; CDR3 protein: CASRLPPNTEAFF; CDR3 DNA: TGTGCCAGCAGGCTGCCACCGAACACTGAAGCTTTCTTT
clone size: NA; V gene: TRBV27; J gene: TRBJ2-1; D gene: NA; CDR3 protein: CASGFSYIWTRNEQFF; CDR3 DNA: TGTGCCAGCGGTTTCTCCTACATTTGGACCCGCAATGAGCAGTTCTTC
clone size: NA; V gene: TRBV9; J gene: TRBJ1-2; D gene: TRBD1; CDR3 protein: CASSVNSGGLGYTF; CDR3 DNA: TGTGCCAGCAGCGTAAATTCAGGGGGCCTTGGCTACACCTTC
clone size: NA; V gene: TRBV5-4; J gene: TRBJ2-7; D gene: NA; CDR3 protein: CASSLGSAYEQYF; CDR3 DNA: TGTGCCAGCAGCTTGGGCAGCGCCTACGAGCAGTACTTC
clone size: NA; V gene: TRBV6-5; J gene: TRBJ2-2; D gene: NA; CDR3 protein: CASSFLAGELFF; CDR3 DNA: TGTGCCAGCAGTTTTTTGGCCGGGGAGCTGTTTTTT
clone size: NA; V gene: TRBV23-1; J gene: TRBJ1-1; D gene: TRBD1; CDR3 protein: CAKRQGPNTEAFF; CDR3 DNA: TGCGCCAAACGACAGGGACCGAACACTGAAGCTTTCTTT
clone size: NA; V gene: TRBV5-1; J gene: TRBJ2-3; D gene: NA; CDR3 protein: CASRLGPTDTQYF; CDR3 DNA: TGCGCCAGCAGGCTAGGGCCCACAGATACGCAGTATTTT
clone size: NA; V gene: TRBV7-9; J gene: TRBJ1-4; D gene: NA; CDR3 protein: CASSTLLGGEEKLFF; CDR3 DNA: TGTGCCAGCAGCACCCTCTTAGGGGGGGAGGAAAAACTGTTTTTT
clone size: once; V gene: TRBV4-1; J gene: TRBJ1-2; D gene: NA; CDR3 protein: CASSQLLVYGYTF; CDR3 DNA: TGCGCCAGCAGCCAGTTATTGGTTTATGGCTACACCTTC
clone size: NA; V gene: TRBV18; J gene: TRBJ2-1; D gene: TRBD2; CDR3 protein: CASSPVASGNNEQFF; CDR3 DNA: TGTGCCAGCTCACCCGTGGCTAGCGGGAACAATGAGCAGTTCTTC
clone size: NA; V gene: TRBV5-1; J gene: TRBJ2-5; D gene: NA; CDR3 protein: CASSLSGMETQYF; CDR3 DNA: TGCGCCAGCAGCTTGTCGGGGATGGAGACCCAGTACTTC
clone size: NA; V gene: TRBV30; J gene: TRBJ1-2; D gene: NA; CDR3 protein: CAWSVRISTANGYTF; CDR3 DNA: TGTGCCTGGAGTGTAAGGATATCGACGGCGAATGGCTACACCTTC
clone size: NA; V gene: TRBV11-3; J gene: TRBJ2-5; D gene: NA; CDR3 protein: CASSFRSGEGETQYF; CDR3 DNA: TGTGCCAGCAGCTTCCGTTCCGGTGAGGGGGAGACCCAGTACTTC
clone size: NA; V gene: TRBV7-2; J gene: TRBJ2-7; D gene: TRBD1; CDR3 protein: CASSKGQPIYEQYF; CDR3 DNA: TGTGCCAGCAGCAAGGGACAGCCGATCTACGAGCAGTACTTC
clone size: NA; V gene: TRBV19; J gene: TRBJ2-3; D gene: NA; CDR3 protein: CASDPRGAETDTQYF; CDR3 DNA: TGTGCCAGTGACCCGAGGGGTGCGGAGACAGATACGCAGTATTTT
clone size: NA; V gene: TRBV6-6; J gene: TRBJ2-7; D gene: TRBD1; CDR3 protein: CASRAPDRGPYEQYF; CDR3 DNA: TGTGCCAGCAGGGCTCCCGACAGGGGGCCCTACGAGCAGTACTTC
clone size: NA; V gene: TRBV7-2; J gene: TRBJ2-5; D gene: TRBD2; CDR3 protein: CASSSRQKLAGSQETQYF; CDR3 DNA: TGTGCCAGCAGCTCGCGCCAGAAACTAGCGGGAAGCCAAGAGACCCAGTACTTC
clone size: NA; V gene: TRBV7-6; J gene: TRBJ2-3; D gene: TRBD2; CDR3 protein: CASSLGSATSGTPKTQYF; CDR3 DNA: TGTGCCAGCAGCTTAGGGTCGGCGACTAGCGGGACGCCGAAGACGCAGTATTTT